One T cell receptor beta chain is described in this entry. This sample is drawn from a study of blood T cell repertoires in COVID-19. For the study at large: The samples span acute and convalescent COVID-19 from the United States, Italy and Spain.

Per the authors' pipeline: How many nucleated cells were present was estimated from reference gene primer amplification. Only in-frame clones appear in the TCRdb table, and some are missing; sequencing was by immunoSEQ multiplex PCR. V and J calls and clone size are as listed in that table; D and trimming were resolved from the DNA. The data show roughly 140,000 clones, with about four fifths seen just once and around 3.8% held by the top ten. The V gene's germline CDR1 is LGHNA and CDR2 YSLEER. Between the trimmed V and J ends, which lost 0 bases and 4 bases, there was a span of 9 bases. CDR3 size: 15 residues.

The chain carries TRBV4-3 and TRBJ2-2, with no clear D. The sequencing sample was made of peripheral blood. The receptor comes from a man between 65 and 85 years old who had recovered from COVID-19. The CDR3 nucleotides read TGCGCCAGCAGCCAAGATCTCGGCGGCACCGGGGAGCTGTTTTTT. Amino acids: CASSQDLGGTGELFF.